These 14 T cell receptor beta chains were sequenced from one sample in a study of prognosis after radiotherapy for stage I lung cancer. Two rounds of multiplex PCR amplified TCR beta CDR3 from genomic DNA. Gene-specific primers for each TRBV and TRBJ gene drove first-round PCR. TCRdb processed the multiplex PCR reads anew with MiXCR; each CDR3 protein has one entry. The sample consists of about 59,000 distinct CDR3 sequences, less than 30% of them appearing once. This specimen was PBMCs, taken before or after stereotactic body radiation therapy (not recorded which). These receptors all stem from a donor older than 45 with non-small cell lung cancer.

This clonotype was seen at least ten times. The genes are TRBV12-3 or TRBV12-4 and TRBJ2-7; D remains ambiguous. The CDR3 has 17 amino acids. Trimming cost V 3 bases and J 0 bases, with 18 bases left between them. CDR3 sequence reads: CASSLSPSYGNSYEQYF. CDR3 bases: TGTGCCAGCAGTTTGTCCCCCAGTTACGGAAACTCCTACGAGCAGTACTTC.

This clonotype has ten or more counts. The J gene is TRBJ2-1, the V gene TRBV4-1; D unresolved. The germline V gene encodes CDR1 MGHRA and CDR2 YSYEKL. The ends were cut back, 4 bases at V and 2 bases at J, with 12 bases in the middle. The CDR3 extends over 15 amino acids. CDR3 sequence reads: CASSRARNTYNEQFF. CDR3 sequence (DNA): TGCGCCAGCAGCCGCGCCCGAAATACCTACAATGAGCAGTTCTTC.

This clonotype showed up just once. Only one base separates this from a far larger clonotype, so it likely reflects a read error. The CDR3: CATRTGGVSYNEQFF. The CDR3, as DNA: TGTGCCACCAGGACAGGGGGAGTGTCCTACAATGAGCAGTTCTTC. The chain recombines TRBV6-8 with TRBJ2-1; 10 positions agree with TRBD1. CDR3 length equals 15 residues. Germline V CDR1 and CDR2: MNHGY, SAAAGT. The V gene end was trimmed by 10 bases and the J gene end by 1 base; junction bases not matched to a gene: 7.

In its sample, this clonotype was seen many times. The chain recombines TRBV20-1 with TRBJ2-3; 10 bases fit TRBD2. With V trimmed by 5 bases and J by 0 bases, 2 bases remained unmatched. CDR1 and CDR2 from the germline V gene are DFQATT and SNEGSKA (reference sequence). CDR3 length equals 14 residues. CDR3: CSARAGGSTDTQYF. The DNA for the CDR3 is TGCAGTGCTCGAGCGGGGGGGAGCACAGATACGCAGTATTTT.

Comments on this clonotype: Relative to the germline gene, one junction end is altered; a read error may explain this. V and J are TRBV6-2 or TRBV6-3 and TRBJ1-2, with 7 nucleotides matching TRBD1. Germline V gene lookup returns CDR1 MNHEY and CDR2 SVGEGT. CDR3 length equals 16 residues. The CDR3 loop is CACSYLKGAGNYGYTF. The CDR3 DNA reads as TGTGCCTGCAGTTACCTTAAGGGGGCAGGGAACTATGGCTACACCTTC.

This clonotype appeared many times. This sequence joins TRBV6-1 and TRBJ1-2; 7 bases match TRBD1. This CDR3 comprises 18 residues. Germline loops: CDR1 MNHNS, CDR2 SASEGT. Trimming took 0 bases from V and 5 from J; bases not matched to a gene: 15. As DNA, the CDR3 is TGTGCCAGCAGTGAAGCGCCACCTTCGCCGGGACAGATATATGGCTACACCTTC. Translating gives CASSEAPPSPGQIYGYTF.

This clonotype occurred many times. The chain recombines TRBV7-9 with TRBJ1-2; D perhaps matches TRBD1 (5 bases). The CDR3 loop spans 17 amino acids. Germline values: CDR1 SEHNR, CDR2 FQNEAQ (reference sequence). Trimming shortened V by 4 bases and J by 3 bases, and 21 bases separated the two germline ends. CDR3 bases: TGTGCCAGCAGCTATAATAACCCAGACAGCCTAGACTATGGCTACACCTTC. Translation gives CASSYNNPDSLDYGYTF.

Details on this clonotype: Compared with germline, one end of the junction differs, possibly owing to a read error. J is TRBJ1-6 and V is TRBV19; possibly TRBD1 for D (5 bases). CDR1 is LNHDA and CDR2 is SQIVND in the germline V gene (reference sequence). This CDR3 spans 14 amino acids. As DNA, the CDR3 is TGCGCCAGTAGTAGGACATATGATAATTCACCCCTCCACTTT. Encoded protein: CASSRTYDNSPLHF.

This clonotype showed up many times. This chain links TRBV6-1 with TRBJ2-7; TRBD1 agrees at 7 bases. Germline V gene lookup returns CDR1 MNHNS and CDR2 SASEGT. This CDR3 is built from 16 residues. V trimming: 9 bases; J trimming: 0 bases; junction bases outside the gene matches: 14. The CDR3 DNA sequence: TGTGCCAGTTCTGGACAGGCCCGAGGGGGCTCCTACGAGCAGTACTTC. It yields the protein CASSGQARGGSYEQYF.

This clonotype was found a few times. The chain joins TRBV10-3 to TRBJ1-4, with D hard to call. There are 14 residues in the CDR3. The germline CDR1 and CDR2 sequences are ENHRY and SYGVKD. V was clipped by 3 bases and J by 8 bases, with 13 bases between them. CDR3 nucleotides: TGTGCCATCAGTGAACAGTTTGGAGGGGAAAAACTGTTTTTT. Its protein product is CAISEQFGGEKLFF.

This clonotype was recorded many times. The chain links TRBV13 to TRBJ1-1; D remains ambiguous. V lost 3 bases and J lost 4, with 3 bases in between. The CDR3 is made up of 11 amino acids. CDR1 PRHDT and CDR2 FYEKMQ come from the germline V gene (reference sequence). DNA of the CDR3: TGTGCCAGCAGCTTCCGCACTGAAGCTTTCTTT. Its translation: CASSFRTEAFF.

The J gene is TRBJ2-5, the V gene TRBV5-1, with 8 bases lining up with TRBD1. Germline CDR1 is SGHRS and CDR2 is YFSETQ. CDR3 size: 14 residues. Unmatched junction bases numbered 7, after V lost 4 bases and J lost 5 bases. The CDR3 coding sequence is TGCGCCAGCAGCCCGTCAGGGGGCGGGGAGACCCAGTACTTC. It specifies CASSPSGGGETQYF.

The table lists this clonotype with many counts. The chain links TRBV7-8 to TRBJ1-5; no clear D gene. Germline CDR1 is SGHVS and CDR2 is FQNEAQ. V dropped 2 bases and J dropped 3 bases, with 8 bases sitting between them. There are 14 residues in the CDR3. CDR3 sequence (DNA): TGTGCCAGCAGCTTATCGGGAAACAATCAGCCCCAGCATTTT. Translating it yields CASSLSGNNQPQHF. The entire variable domain, with the rest obtained from reference TRBV7-8 and TRBJ1-5, is as follows: GAGVSQSPRYKVAKRGQDVALRCDPISGHVSLFWYQQALGQGPEFLTYFQNEAQLDKSGLPSDRFFAERPEGSVSTLKIQRTQQEDSAVYLCASSLSGNNQPQHFGDGTRLSIL.

This clonotype has a single count. This is likely an artifact of a read error, given a far larger clone one base away. The CDR3 DNA reads as TGTGCCAGCAGTTACGGCGTACAGGGTCCTTTCGGCTACACCTTC. Translating gives CASSYGVQGPFGYTF. The V call is TRBV6-8, the J call TRBJ1-2; D is possibly TRBD1 (6 bases). The CDR3 is 15 residues long. CDR1 MNHGY and CDR2 SAAAGT come from the germline V gene. Trimming took 2 bases from V and 8 from J, leaving 18 bases between them.